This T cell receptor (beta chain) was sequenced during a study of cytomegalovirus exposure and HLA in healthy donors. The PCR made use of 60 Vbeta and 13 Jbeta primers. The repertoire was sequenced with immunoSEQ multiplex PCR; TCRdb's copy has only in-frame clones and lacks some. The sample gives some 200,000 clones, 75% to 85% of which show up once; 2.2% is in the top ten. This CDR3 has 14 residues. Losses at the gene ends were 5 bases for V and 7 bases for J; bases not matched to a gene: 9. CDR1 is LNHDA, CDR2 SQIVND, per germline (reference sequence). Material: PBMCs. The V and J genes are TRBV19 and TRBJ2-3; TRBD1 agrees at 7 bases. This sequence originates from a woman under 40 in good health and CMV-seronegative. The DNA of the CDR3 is TGTGCCAGTAGTTCTTATGGGACAGCGAATACGCAGTATTTT. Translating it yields CASSSYGTANTQYF.